Presented here are 16 T cell receptor beta chains from one specimen sequenced in a study of regulatory T cells in long-lasting Graves disease. Noted time point: persistent/refractory GD, antithyroid drugs over 5 years with positive TRAb. PBMC RNA was the source of the TCR library. The TCR beta library used iRepertoire HTBI primers with Arm-PCR amplification of CDR3. TCRdb re-called the multiplex PCR reads through MiXCR, storing one row per CDR3 protein. The data contain 400,000 or so distinct CDR3 sequences, around 21% of them singletons. This sample comprised peripheral blood mononuclear cells (PBMCs), obtained when the disease was refractory, from a patient treated with antithyroid drugs. These receptors were collected from a female donor with Graves disease.

J is TRBJ2-7 and V is TRBV14; D gene uncertain. Germline loops: CDR1 SGHDN, CDR2 FVKESK. V lost 3 bases, J lost 0 bases, and 15 bases lay in between. The CDR3 is 16 amino acids. The CDR3 loop reads CASSQGFEADSYEQYF. CDR3 nucleotides: TGTGCCAGCAGCCAGGGATTCGAAGCAGACTCCTACGAGCAGTACTTC.

The chain carries TRBV29-1 and TRBJ2-6, with 7 bases aligning to TRBD1. The V gene end was trimmed by 7 bases and the J gene end by 0 bases; junction bases not matched to a gene: 9. Germline V lookup: CDR1 SQVTM, CDR2 ANQGSEA. The CDR3 runs to 16 residues. CDR3: CSAGDSGLSGANVLTF. The CDR3 region has the DNA TGCAGCGCCGGGGACAGTGGTCTCTCTGGGGCCAACGTCCTGACTTTC.

This clonotype has more than one count but fewer than ten. The chain is built from TRBV6-1 and TRBJ2-7; 11 nucleotides align to TRBD2. The germline V gene encodes CDR1 MNHNS and CDR2 SASEGT. The ends lost 11 bases at V and 9 bases at J; junction bases unmatched: 12. The CDR3 runs 13 residues. The CDR3 coding sequence is TGTGCCGCAGGCGGGACTAGCGGTTCTGGGCAGTACTTC. Amino acids: CAAGGTSGSGQYF.

This clonotype was counted only a few times. This chain links TRBV7-6 with TRBJ1-3; D possibly corresponds to TRBD1 (6 bases). CDR3 length equals 15 residues. V was pared by 4 bases and J by 0 bases, with 10 bases between. Germline V gives CDR1 SGHVS, CDR2 FNYEAQ. This CDR3 is CASSSPGVSGNTIYF. The CDR3 bases are TGTGCCAGCAGCTCCCCAGGGGTCTCTGGAAACACCATATATTTT.

This clonotype was counted a few times. The J gene is TRBJ2-1, the V gene TRBV27; possible D gene TRBD2, 6 bases. Trimming removed 6 bases at V and 5 bases at J, with 14 bases between. The CDR3 has 14 residues. Germline CDR1 MNHEY, CDR2 SMNVEV (reference sequence). DNA for the CDR3: TGTGCCAGCAGCACCGGGAGTGACCACAATGAGCAGTTCTTC. This sequence encodes CASSTGSDHNEQFF.

This clonotype showed up many times. V is TRBV3-1 and J is TRBJ1-1; the D is unclear. Germline V gene lookup returns CDR1 LGHDT and CDR2 YNNKEL (reference sequence). The CDR3 loop spans 13 amino acids. Trimming removed 4 bases at V and 1 base at J, with 7 bases between. The CDR3 loop is CASSLASNTEAFF. DNA of the CDR3: TGTGCCAGCAGCCTCGCATCGAACACTGAAGCTTTCTTT.

V is TRBV4-3 and J is TRBJ2-2, with 7 bases matching TRBD2. The J segment lost 6 bases and the V segment lost 0 bases, leaving 1 base of the junction unmatched. CDR1 and CDR2 (germline): LGHNA, YSLEER. The CDR3 totals 14 residues. The CDR3 DNA reads as TGCGCCAGCAGCCAAGAGGGGGGGGCCGGGGAGCTGTTTTTT. It translates to CASSQEGGAGELFF.

This chain links TRBV6-9 with TRBJ2-1; D is perhaps TRBD1 or TRBD2 (5 bases each). V was clipped by 3 bases and J by 3 bases, with 15 bases between them. The length of the CDR3 is 16 residues. CDR1 and CDR2 from the germline V gene are MNHGY and SVAAGI. Here the CDR3 reads CASSYSGLAGYNEQFF. The CDR3 DNA is TGTGCCAGCAGTTACTCAGGGCTAGCAGGCTACAATGAGCAGTTCTTC.

Many counts were recorded for this clonotype. The J gene is TRBJ1-3, the V gene TRBV28; D is perhaps TRBD1 (6 bases). Germline assignment: CDR1 MDHEN and CDR2 SYDVKM. This CDR3 is built from 16 residues. Trimming stripped 5 bases from V and 0 bases from J, with 14 bases between. CDR3 nucleotide sequence: TGTGCCAGCAGTCGACAGGTGACCTTCTCTGGAAACACCATATATTTT. It codes for CASSRQVTFSGNTIYF.

Many counts were recorded for this clonotype. The gene calls are TRBV20-1 and TRBJ2-7, with a tentative D call TRBD1 (5 bases). The CDR3 is made up of 13 amino acids. Germline assignment: CDR1 DFQATT and CDR2 SNEGSKA (reference sequence). The V and J ends lost 0 bases and 3 bases respectively, with 9 bases between them. This CDR3 reads CSARDDSHYEQYF. CDR3 nucleotide sequence: TGCAGTGCTAGAGATGACAGCCACTACGAGCAGTACTTC.

This clonotype was counted only a few times. The gene calls are TRBV20-1 and TRBJ2-7; 11 bases agree with TRBD1. Trimming removed 4 bases from V and 4 bases from J; junction bases left unmatched: 6. The V gene's germline CDR1 is DFQATT and CDR2 SNEGSKA (reference sequence). The CDR3 has 14 amino acids. The CDR3 here is CSANGDRGSYEQYF. CDR3 nucleotide sequence: TGCAGTGCTAATGGGGACAGGGGGAGTTACGAGCAGTACTTC.

This clonotype came up many times. The gene calls are TRBV2 and TRBJ2-1, with TRBD2 identical over 10 bases. From germline, CDR1 is SNHLY and CDR2 FYNNEI. The V segment lost 8 bases and the J segment 4 bases; nucleotides outside the gene matches: 8. This CDR3 has 15 amino acids. The DNA of the CDR3 is TGTGCCAGCCGCAGACTAGCGGGTACTTACAATGAGCAGTTCTTC. Its translation: CASRRLAGTYNEQFF. The entire variable domain, with the rest obtained from reference TRBV2 and TRBJ2-1, is as follows: EPEVTQTPSHQVTQMGQEVILRCVPISNHLYFYWYRQILGQKVEFLVSFYNNEISEKSEIFDDQFSVERPDGSNFTLKIRSTKLEDSAMYFCASRRLAGTYNEQFFGPGTRLTVL.

The genes are TRBV3-1 and TRBJ2-7; 9 bases are a match to TRBD2. The CDR3 contains 13 residues. CDR1 and CDR2 (germline): LGHDT, YNNKEL (reference sequence). Trimming removed 1 base from V and 7 bases from J; junction bases left unmatched: 2. The CDR3 nucleotides are TGTGCCAGCAGCCAAGTCCTAGCGGGGGAGCAGTACTTC. This codes for CASSQVLAGEQYF.

This clonotype was observed many times. CDR3 coding DNA: TGTGCCAGCAGCTTAGTGTTGTCAGAGCAAGAGACCCAGTACTTC. Amino acids: CASSLVLSEQETQYF. V usage is TRBV7-2 and J usage is TRBJ2-5; D not resolved. Germline CDR1 reads SGHTA; CDR2 reads FQGNSA. V was shortened by 1 base and J by 2 bases, with 11 bases between the two germline ends. The CDR3 has 15 amino acids. The full variable domain, completed using reference TRBV7-2 and TRBJ2-5, is GAGVSQSPSNKVTEKGKDVELRCDPISGHTALYWYRQSLGQGLEFLIYFQGNSAPDKSGLPSDRFSAERTGGSVSTLTIQRTQQEDSAVYLCASSLVLSEQETQYFGPGTRLLVL.

The sample holds a few counts of this clonotype. The rearrangement links TRBV5-4 to TRBJ2-7, with 8 bases fitting TRBD2. Looked up from germline, CDR1 is SGHNT and CDR2 is YYREEE (reference sequence). The CDR3 extends over 15 amino acids. Unmatched junction bases numbered 13, after V lost 4 bases and J lost 7 bases. Written as DNA, the CDR3 is TGTGCCAGCAGCCCCGAACTCACTAGCGGCTTGGAGCAGTACTTC. Protein: CASSPELTSGLEQYF.

There are a few counts of this clonotype. The V and J genes are TRBV4-3 and TRBJ2-7; no reliable D call. Trimming cost V 0 bases and J 1 base, with 10 bases left between them. The germline gives CDR1 LGHNA, CDR2 YSLEER. The CDR3 covers 15 residues. This CDR3 is CASSQDRTVSYEQYF. The CDR3 DNA reads TGCGCCAGCAGCCAAGACCGGACCGTTTCCTACGAGCAGTACTTC.